This T cell receptor (beta chain) came from a study of immune reconstitution after stem cell transplant in scleroderma (dated by TCRdb to the late 2010s). This clonotype registers as large (0.1 to 1%) within its sample. Its antigen is not yet known. No base quality information exists; no much larger clone differs at one position. CDR3 length: 16 amino acids, cysteine to phenylalanine. Only the CDR3 portion is preserved as DNA: 48 bases, with reading frame beginning at the first base. After removal of 7 bases from V and 1 base from J, the junction retains 9 bases not matched to a gene. CDR1 and CDR2, per the germline V gene, are MNHEY and SVGEGT. The library relied on RT-PCR. The run used an Illumina MiSeq. TCRdb redid the processing of the public reads, applying fastp at Q25 and MiXCR, and retained in-frame beta chains. Every distinct CDR3 protein forms one entry, paired with its most common genes and DNA. This sample comprises about 480 distinct CDR3 sequences, roughly 21% of them detected only once. 11% to 15% of the sample goes to the ten largest clones.

The clonotype was recovered from a female donor with systemic sclerosis. This specimen was acquired before or after autologous hematopoietic stem cell transplantation (not recorded which). The chain uses TRBV6-2 or TRBV6-3 and TRBJ2-4; 8 of the junction bases match TRBD1. The DNA is as follows: TGTGCCAGCAAGTCCGCAGGGGACAGGGCCAAAAACATTCAGTACTTC. It encodes CASKSAGDRAKNIQYF.